These T cell receptor beta chains were read from a single sample in a study of technical replicates of blood from several donors. Using immunoSEQ multiplex PCR, the repertoire was profiled, and TCRdb retains in-frame clones only, with some absent. The sample holds 70,000 to 95,000 clones, around 97% seen once. Input material: T cells isolated from PBMCs. Source of these receptors: a human donor in good health. Both conserved end residues are part of each CDR3. Each record gives: D gene, clone size, V gene, J gene, CDR3 DNA, CDR3 protein. D genes are given only for firm matches. Clone size is shown for a subset of rows, as once, few, many or a class of expanded clone.

TRBD2	-	TRBV5-1	TRBJ2-3	TGCGCCAGCGCTGGAAGTAGCGGGACGGGAGATACGCAGTATTTT	CASAGSSGTGDTQYF
-	-	TRBV30	TRBJ1-4	TGTGCCTGGAGTGCCCGCCGCACAGGGCATAATGAAAAACTGTTTTTT	CAWSARRTGHNEKLFF
-	-	TRBV6-1	TRBJ2-2	TGTGCCAGCACTAGCCAGTCCAACACCGGGGAGCTGTTTTTT	CASTSQSNTGELFF
-	once	TRBV10-2	TRBJ2-7	TGCGCCAGCTCTGGTCTGGGCCTAAGCTCCTACGAGCAGTACTTC	CASSGLGLSSYEQYF
TRBD1	-	TRBV29-1	TRBJ1-2	TGCAGCGTTAGACCCCGGACAGGTGCGATCAACTATGGCTACACCTTC	CSVRPRTGAINYGYTF
-	-	TRBV19	TRBJ2-1	TGTGCCAGTAGTATAGGGCGGGCCTACAATGAGCAGTTCTTC	CASSIGRAYNEQFF
-	-	TRBV5-1	TRBJ2-3	TGCGCCAGCAGCTTGGGGCGGGGTACTAGCACAGATACGCAGTATTTT	CASSLGRGTSTDTQYF
-	-	TRBV28	TRBJ2-3	TGTGCCAGCAGCGCTCCCGGGAGCACAGATACGCAGTATTTT	CASSAPGSTDTQYF
-	-	TRBV6-5	TRBJ2-5	TGTGCCAGCAGTTACGGCACCCTCGGGGAGACCCAGTACTTC	CASSYGTLGETQYF
-	-	TRBV7-2	TRBJ2-5	TGTGCCAGCAGCTTAAGGGAGAGGGAGACCCAGTACTTC	CASSLRERETQYF
TRBD2	-	TRBV19	TRBJ2-7	TGTGCCAGTAGTATTCGGTCTAGCGGGAGATACGAGCAGTACTTC	CASSIRSSGRYEQYF
-	-	TRBV11-2	TRBJ2-5	TGTGCCAGCAGCCACGGTCAACTGAACGAGACCCAGTACTTC	CASSHGQLNETQYF
-	once	TRBV6-6	TRBJ1-1	TGTGCCAGCAGTGCCAGCAGGGCGACTGAAGCTTTCTTT	CASSASRATEAFF
-	-	TRBV7-2	TRBJ2-7	TGTGCCAGCAGCCTCCCTACAGTTTCCTACGAGCAGTACTTC	CASSLPTVSYEQYF
-	-	TRBV18	TRBJ2-3	TGTGCCAGCTCACAGGGGTCGCGAGATACGCAGTATTTT	CASSQGSRDTQYF
TRBD1	-	TRBV5-6	TRBJ2-3	TGTGCCAGCAGCATCCGGGACAGGGGCACAGATACGCAGTATTTT	CASSIRDRGTDTQYF
-	-	TRBV27	TRBJ2-7	TGTGCCAGCAGTCCGGGGTTAGGAGTAAACGAGCAGTACTTC	CASSPGLGVNEQYF
-	-	TRBV14	TRBJ2-5	TGTGCCAGCAGCCAAGAAGGAGAATGGGAGACCCAGTACTTC	CASSQEGEWETQYF
-	-	TRBV28	TRBJ1-5	TGTGCCACCTTAGTGAACAATCAGCCCCAGCATTTT	CATLVNNQPQHF
-	-	TRBV6-1	TRBJ1-2	TGTGCCAGCAGTGCTAGTCCCCCGCCTGGCTACACCTTC	CASSASPPPGYTF
TRBD1	-	TRBV5-1	TRBJ2-5	TGCGCCAGCAGCGAAGCAGCGAGGACAGGGGGGCAAGAGACCCAGTACTTC	CASSEAARTGGQETQYF
-	-	TRBV2	TRBJ1-5	TGTGCCAGCACCGCGGATCGGCAGGGGTATTCGCAGCCCCAGCATTTT	CASTADRQGYSQPQHF
-	-	TRBV30	TRBJ2-3	TGTGCCTGGAGTGTAACTGTAGATACGCAGTATTTT	CAWSVTVDTQYF
-	-	TRBV7-9	TRBJ1-2	TGTGCCAGCAGCCGCGTAACTATAGGGAGTGCTCACGGCTACACCTTC	CASSRVTIGSAHGYTF
-	-	TRBV2	TRBJ2-1	TGTGCCAGCACCCCACTAGCACTTGAGCAGTTCTTC	CASTPLALEQFF
TRBD1	once	TRBV7-9	TRBJ2-1	TGTGCCAGCAGCTTACTTTCCATAGGGACAGGGGGCCTAGATGAGCAGTTCTTC	CASSLLSIGTGGLDEQFF
TRBD1	-	TRBV9	TRBJ1-6	TGTGCCTCGAAGGGGGGACAGTTGTATTCACCCCTCCACTTT	CASKGGQLYSPLHF
-	-	TRBV6-1	TRBJ2-2	TGTGCCAGCAGCTTAACGACAGGCCACACCGGGGAGCTGTTTTTT	CASSLTTGHTGELFF
-	once	TRBV27	TRBJ2-2	TGTGCCAGCAGTTTGCGGGAAAACACCGGGGAGCTGTTTTTT	CASSLRENTGELFF
-	once	TRBV5-5	TRBJ2-6	TGTGCCAGCAGCTTGGCCGGTGCCTCTGGGGCCAACGTCCTGACTTTC	CASSLAGASGANVLTF
-	-	TRBV5-1	TRBJ2-2	TGCGCCAGCAGCTTGGACAGGTTACGCACCGGGGAGCTGTTTTTT	CASSLDRLRTGELFF
TRBD2	-	TRBV4-1	TRBJ2-2	TGCGCCAGCAGCCAAGGGGGGGCGGGGGGTCTGAGGAACACCGGGGAGCTGTTTTTT	CASSQGGAGGLRNTGELFF
TRBD2	-	TRBV4-1	TRBJ2-1	TGCGCCAGCAGCCAAGTAGGCGGGGGTTACAATGAGCAGTTCTTC	CASSQVGGGYNEQFF
TRBD2	-	TRBV29-1	TRBJ2-5	TGCAGCGTTGAAGAGAGAGGACTAGCGGAAGAGACCCAGTACTTC	CSVEERGLAEETQYF
-	-	TRBV7-9	TRBJ1-4	TGTGCCAGCAGCTTACCATCGGGAAGGGAAAAACTGTTTTTT	CASSLPSGREKLFF
TRBD2	-	TRBV11-3	TRBJ2-1	TGTGCCAGCAGTTATCCGGGACTAGCGGGGGGCGGCCTAGACAATGAGCAGTTCTTC	CASSYPGLAGGGLDNEQFF
TRBD2	-	TRBV2	TRBJ2-5	TGTGCCAGCAGTGAACTAGCGGCGCTCCAAGAGACCCAGTACTTC	CASSELAALQETQYF
-	-	TRBV2	TRBJ1-1	TGTGCCAGCAGTGAGACGGGAGAGCACACTGAAGCTTTCTTT	CASSETGEHTEAFF
TRBD1	-	TRBV4-1	TRBJ1-6	TGCGCCAGCAGCCTCTCCCCGGACAGGGATTCACCCCTCCACTTT	CASSLSPDRDSPLHF
TRBD2	-	TRBV19	TRBJ2-7	TGTGCCAGTAGTAGCGGGAGCTCCTACGAGCAGTACTTC	CASSSGSSYEQYF
-	once	TRBV19	TRBJ1-1	TGTGCCAGTAGTAATACAGGGCTCTACGTCGACGGAGCTTTCTTT	CASSNTGLYVDGAFF
-	-	TRBV19	TRBJ1-6	TGTGCCAGTAGGTCGATACAGAAGGATTCACCCCTCCACTTT	CASRSIQKDSPLHF
-	-	TRBV9	TRBJ2-2	TGTGCCAGCAGCGTAGGTGGGGGGGCCACCGGGGAGCTGTTTTTT	CASSVGGGATGELFF
TRBD1	-	TRBV12-5	TRBJ1-4	TGTGCTAGTGCCAACCCGGGACAGGGAGGAGGGCTGAACGAAAAACTGTTTTTT	CASANPGQGGGLNEKLFF
-	-	TRBV4-1	TRBJ2-2	TGCGCCAGCAGCCATTTCCCCCAGCGGAACACCGGGGAGCTGTTTTTT	CASSHFPQRNTGELFF
-	-	TRBV28	TRBJ1-2	TGTGCCAGCAAGATACAACCCCAGGGTGGCTACACCTTC	CASKIQPQGGYTF
TRBD2	-	TRBV11-2	TRBJ2-2	TGTGCCAGCAGCCCATTCGGGGGGGCGGTTGACACCGGGGAGCTGTTTTTT	CASSPFGGAVDTGELFF
-	-	TRBV29-1	TRBJ2-7	TGCAGCGTTGAAAACAGCTACGAGCAGTACTTC	CSVENSYEQYF
-	-	TRBV2	TRBJ2-3	TGTGCCAGCACTACTGGGGCAGACTCCTCAGATACGCAGTATTTT	CASTTGADSSDTQYF
TRBD2	-	TRBV4-1	TRBJ2-3	TGCGCCAGCAGCCGTCTAGCGGGCCCCACAGATACGCAGTATTTT	CASSRLAGPTDTQYF
TRBD1	-	TRBV5-1	TRBJ2-7	TGCGCCAGCAGCTGGGGACAGGGCTCCGAGGAGCAGTACTTC	CASSWGQGSEEQYF
-	-	TRBV19	TRBJ1-5	TGTGCCAGTAGTAGTACACGCCAGCATTTT	CASSSTRQHF